The 10 T cell receptor beta chains below were found in one sample sequenced in a study of T cell changes during pregnancy in multiple sclerosis (dated by TCRdb to between 2017 and 2020). The library was made by the immunoSEQ multiplex PCR assay. TCRdb took this table from immuneACCESS and kept in-frame rearrangements with V and J called. Such tables lack part of the clones; where checked against another copy, unresolved V genes explain under half of the gap, and the rest is unexplained. A total of around 50,000 clones appear in this sample, around 90% of them only once. The ten largest account for less than 0.6% of the sample. Sequences were derived from CD4+ T cells from peripheral blood mononuclear cells, sampled in the third trimester of pregnancy. These receptors were collected from a female donor with multiple sclerosis, enrolled in a pregnancy study.

The genes are TRBV12-5 and TRBJ1-2; D call uncertain. Trimming took off 2 bases at V and 8 bases at J, with 6 bases between the two ends. The V gene's germline CDR1 is LGHNT and CDR2 FRNRAP. The CDR3 runs 11 residues. The CDR3 nucleotides are TGTGCTAGTGGTTTGCCGGTCGGCTACACCTTC. This encodes CASGLPVGYTF.

The gene calls are TRBV9 and TRBJ1-6; tentative D call: TRBD1 (6 bases). Germline CDR1 reads SGDLS; CDR2 reads YYNGEE. The V gene lost 3 bases and the J gene lost 7 bases, with 14 bases spanning the gap. The CDR3 has 15 amino acids. CDR3 region: CASSDGGGGNSPLHF. The CDR3 region has the DNA TGTGCCAGCAGCGATGGGGGGGGCGGAAATTCACCCCTCCACTTT.

This rearrangement joins TRBV7-9 to TRBJ2-7; D may be TRBD1 (6 bases). With 5 bases removed from V and 2 bases from J, the gap between germline ends came to 10 bases. Germline V gene sequence: CDR1 SEHNR, CDR2 FQNEAQ (reference sequence). CDR3 size: 13 residues. The CDR3 sequence is CASSPRGPYEQYF. The CDR3 DNA reads TGTGCCAGCAGCCCCAGGGGACCCTACGAGCAGTACTTC.

The V and J genes are TRBV7-6 and TRBJ2-1, with D hard to call. The CDR3 sequence is 11 residues long. Trimming cost V 6 bases and J 9 bases, with 9 bases left between them. In germline, CDR1 is SGHVS, CDR2 FNYEAQ. CDR3 coding DNA: TGTGCCAGCAGGGGCTACGCTGAGCAGTTCTTC. Translation: CASRGYAEQFF.

V is TRBV21-1 and J is TRBJ1-2; the table's D call of TRBD1 was not tested on the DNA. TRBV21-1 is labeled a pseudogene. The CDR3 is made up of 16 amino acids. The CDR3 here is CASSKISGSTNYGYTF. The CDR3 region has the DNA TGTGCCAGCAGCAAAATCTCAGGGTCGACTAACTATGGCTACACCTTC.

The rearrangement uses TRBV30 and TRBJ1-4; D remains unclear. This CDR3 is 12 amino acids long. V dropped 8 bases and J dropped 7 bases, with 14 bases sitting between them. Germline-derived CDR1 and CDR2 are GTSNPN and SVGIG (reference sequence). The CDR3 DNA is TGTGCCGCAACCTATCGGAGTGAAAAACTGTTTTTT. Its protein product is CAATYRSEKLFF. The full variable domain, its missing parts supplied by reference TRBV30 and TRBJ1-4, is SQTIHQWPATLVQPVGSPLSLECTVEGTSNPNLYWYRQAAGRGLQLLFYSVGIGQISSEVPQNLSASRPQDRQFILSSKKLLLSDSGFYLCAATYRSEKLFFGSGTQLSVL.

This chain links TRBV20-1 with TRBJ1-2; 7 bases are a match to TRBD1. Trimming cost V 4 bases and J 8 bases; bases outside gene matches: 4. Germline V lookup: CDR1 DFQATT, CDR2 SNEGSKA (reference sequence). The CDR3 has 11 amino acids. This CDR3 is CSATGTAGYTF. The CDR3 region has the DNA TGCAGTGCTACAGGGACAGCGGGCTACACCTTC.

The chain carries TRBV7-3 and TRBJ1-6; a weak D match, TRBD1 (6 bases). Trimming cost V 3 bases and J 5 bases, with 8 bases left between them. Germline V gene sequence: CDR1 SGHTA, CDR2 FQGTGA. This CDR3 spans 14 amino acids. The chain's CDR3 is CASSFAGDNSPLHF. CDR3 bases: TGTGCCAGCAGCTTCGCAGGGGATAATTCACCCCTCCACTTT.

The rearrangement uses TRBV18 and TRBJ2-7, with D unclear. The CDR3 has 13 amino acids. The V and J ends lost 3 bases and 0 bases respectively, with 6 bases between them. CDR1 is KGHSH and CDR2 is LQKENI in the germline V gene. The DNA for the CDR3 is TGTGCCAGCTCACCGCTGAGCTCCTACGAGCAGTACTTC. The encoded protein is CASSPLSSYEQYF.

This clone was seen only once. The V and J genes are TRBV10-3 and TRBJ2-3; TRBD2 matches 10 bases. Germline CDR1 is ENHRY and CDR2 is SYGVKD. This CDR3 is built from 16 residues. V was pared by 6 bases and J by 0 bases, with 6 bases of the junction left unmatched. This chain's CDR3 is CAIRQASGGSTDTQYF. In DNA form, the CDR3 reads TGTGCCATCAGGCAGGCTAGCGGGGGTAGCACAGATACGCAGTATTTT.